This T cell receptor (beta chain) was captured in a study of OX40 agonist ivuxolimab in advanced cancers. Study summary: All patients had ivuxolimab intravenously every 2 weeks at 0.01 to 10 mg/kg.

Assay used: immunoSEQ multiplex PCR; TCRdb lists only in-frame clones, some missing. The repertoire holds over 70,000 clones, just under 90% seen once, with nearly 7.5% in the top ten. The CDR3 contains 18 residues. V was pared by 7 bases and J by 2 bases, with 14 bases of the junction left unmatched. Per the germline V gene, CDR1 is MDHEN and CDR2 is SYDVKM. The TCR originated in an adult with an advanced solid tumor such as melanoma, head and neck, liver or kidney cancer. V and J are TRBV28 and TRBJ2-3; 11 bases fit TRBD2. The source was CD4+ or CD8+ T cells sorted from blood, collected in a trial of the OX40 agonist ivuxolimab. DNA of the CDR3: TGTGCCAGCACCCCCTCTGGAAGTAGCGGGAGGGCCACAGATACGCAGTATTTT. This translates into CASTPSGSSGRATDTQYF.